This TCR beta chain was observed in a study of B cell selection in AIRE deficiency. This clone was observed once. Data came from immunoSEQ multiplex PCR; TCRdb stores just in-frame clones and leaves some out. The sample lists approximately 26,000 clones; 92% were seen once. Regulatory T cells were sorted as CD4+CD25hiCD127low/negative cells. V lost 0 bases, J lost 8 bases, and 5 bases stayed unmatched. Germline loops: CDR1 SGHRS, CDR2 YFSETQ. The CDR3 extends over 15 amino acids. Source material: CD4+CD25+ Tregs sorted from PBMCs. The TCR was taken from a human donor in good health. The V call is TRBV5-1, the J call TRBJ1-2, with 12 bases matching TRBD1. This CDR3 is CASSLVGTGGEGYTF. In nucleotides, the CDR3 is TGCGCCAGCAGCTTGGTCGGGACAGGGGGCGAGGGCTACACCTTC.